This TCR beta chain was obtained from a study of control samples from healthy donors and cancer patients. This clone was seen just once. Sequencing used immunoSEQ multiplex PCR; TCRdb keeps in-frame clones, though not all of them. The sample includes about 31,000 clones, less than 95% of them seen just once. This TCR was recovered from a man aged 60-69 years in good health. The sequenced sample was blood.

CDR3 amino acids: CSVAPTGLATNEKLFF. The CDR3 DNA reads TGCAGCGTTGCCCCGACAGGACTTGCAACTAATGAAAAACTGTTTTTT. The rearrangement joins TRBV29-1 to TRBJ1-4, with D possibly being TRBD1 (6 bases). The CDR3 sequence is 16 residues long. With 4 bases removed from V and 0 bases from J, the gap between germline ends came to 15 bases. Per germline, CDR1 SQVTM and CDR2 ANQGSEA.